This T cell receptor (beta chain) was captured in a study of T cell repertoires in cytomegalovirus infection. As for the study in general: Peptides in the study included HLA-C-restricted and HLA-B-restricted CMV epitopes. Public TCR beta signatures were indicative of both CMV infection and a matching HLA type. Study-level points and caveats: Within the response measured ex vivo, HLA-C-restricted CMV-specific TCR beta clonotypes were dominant.

Comment on this clonotype: Its target is not known.

TCRdb ran MiXCR on the reads and lists one entry per CDR3 protein. The table includes some 310,000 distinct CDR3 sequences, more than 20% detected once. V was cut by 0 bases and J by 6 bases, with 16 bases left in between. Germline-derived CDR1 and CDR2 are SGHNT and YYREEE (reference sequence). The CDR3 loop spans 15 amino acids. The sequence was obtained from a human donor in good health (CMV status not recorded). Some clones in this sample may be carry-over from other donors' samples. The chain is built from TRBV5-4 and TRBJ2-7; D is possibly TRBD1 or TRBD2 (5 bases each). This material consisted of cultured PBMCs, taken from culture after CMV antigen stimulation. In DNA, the CDR3 is TGTGCCAGCAGCTTGGACCCCGGGACGGGCTTCGAGCAGTACTTC. It is translated as CASSLDPGTGFEQYF.